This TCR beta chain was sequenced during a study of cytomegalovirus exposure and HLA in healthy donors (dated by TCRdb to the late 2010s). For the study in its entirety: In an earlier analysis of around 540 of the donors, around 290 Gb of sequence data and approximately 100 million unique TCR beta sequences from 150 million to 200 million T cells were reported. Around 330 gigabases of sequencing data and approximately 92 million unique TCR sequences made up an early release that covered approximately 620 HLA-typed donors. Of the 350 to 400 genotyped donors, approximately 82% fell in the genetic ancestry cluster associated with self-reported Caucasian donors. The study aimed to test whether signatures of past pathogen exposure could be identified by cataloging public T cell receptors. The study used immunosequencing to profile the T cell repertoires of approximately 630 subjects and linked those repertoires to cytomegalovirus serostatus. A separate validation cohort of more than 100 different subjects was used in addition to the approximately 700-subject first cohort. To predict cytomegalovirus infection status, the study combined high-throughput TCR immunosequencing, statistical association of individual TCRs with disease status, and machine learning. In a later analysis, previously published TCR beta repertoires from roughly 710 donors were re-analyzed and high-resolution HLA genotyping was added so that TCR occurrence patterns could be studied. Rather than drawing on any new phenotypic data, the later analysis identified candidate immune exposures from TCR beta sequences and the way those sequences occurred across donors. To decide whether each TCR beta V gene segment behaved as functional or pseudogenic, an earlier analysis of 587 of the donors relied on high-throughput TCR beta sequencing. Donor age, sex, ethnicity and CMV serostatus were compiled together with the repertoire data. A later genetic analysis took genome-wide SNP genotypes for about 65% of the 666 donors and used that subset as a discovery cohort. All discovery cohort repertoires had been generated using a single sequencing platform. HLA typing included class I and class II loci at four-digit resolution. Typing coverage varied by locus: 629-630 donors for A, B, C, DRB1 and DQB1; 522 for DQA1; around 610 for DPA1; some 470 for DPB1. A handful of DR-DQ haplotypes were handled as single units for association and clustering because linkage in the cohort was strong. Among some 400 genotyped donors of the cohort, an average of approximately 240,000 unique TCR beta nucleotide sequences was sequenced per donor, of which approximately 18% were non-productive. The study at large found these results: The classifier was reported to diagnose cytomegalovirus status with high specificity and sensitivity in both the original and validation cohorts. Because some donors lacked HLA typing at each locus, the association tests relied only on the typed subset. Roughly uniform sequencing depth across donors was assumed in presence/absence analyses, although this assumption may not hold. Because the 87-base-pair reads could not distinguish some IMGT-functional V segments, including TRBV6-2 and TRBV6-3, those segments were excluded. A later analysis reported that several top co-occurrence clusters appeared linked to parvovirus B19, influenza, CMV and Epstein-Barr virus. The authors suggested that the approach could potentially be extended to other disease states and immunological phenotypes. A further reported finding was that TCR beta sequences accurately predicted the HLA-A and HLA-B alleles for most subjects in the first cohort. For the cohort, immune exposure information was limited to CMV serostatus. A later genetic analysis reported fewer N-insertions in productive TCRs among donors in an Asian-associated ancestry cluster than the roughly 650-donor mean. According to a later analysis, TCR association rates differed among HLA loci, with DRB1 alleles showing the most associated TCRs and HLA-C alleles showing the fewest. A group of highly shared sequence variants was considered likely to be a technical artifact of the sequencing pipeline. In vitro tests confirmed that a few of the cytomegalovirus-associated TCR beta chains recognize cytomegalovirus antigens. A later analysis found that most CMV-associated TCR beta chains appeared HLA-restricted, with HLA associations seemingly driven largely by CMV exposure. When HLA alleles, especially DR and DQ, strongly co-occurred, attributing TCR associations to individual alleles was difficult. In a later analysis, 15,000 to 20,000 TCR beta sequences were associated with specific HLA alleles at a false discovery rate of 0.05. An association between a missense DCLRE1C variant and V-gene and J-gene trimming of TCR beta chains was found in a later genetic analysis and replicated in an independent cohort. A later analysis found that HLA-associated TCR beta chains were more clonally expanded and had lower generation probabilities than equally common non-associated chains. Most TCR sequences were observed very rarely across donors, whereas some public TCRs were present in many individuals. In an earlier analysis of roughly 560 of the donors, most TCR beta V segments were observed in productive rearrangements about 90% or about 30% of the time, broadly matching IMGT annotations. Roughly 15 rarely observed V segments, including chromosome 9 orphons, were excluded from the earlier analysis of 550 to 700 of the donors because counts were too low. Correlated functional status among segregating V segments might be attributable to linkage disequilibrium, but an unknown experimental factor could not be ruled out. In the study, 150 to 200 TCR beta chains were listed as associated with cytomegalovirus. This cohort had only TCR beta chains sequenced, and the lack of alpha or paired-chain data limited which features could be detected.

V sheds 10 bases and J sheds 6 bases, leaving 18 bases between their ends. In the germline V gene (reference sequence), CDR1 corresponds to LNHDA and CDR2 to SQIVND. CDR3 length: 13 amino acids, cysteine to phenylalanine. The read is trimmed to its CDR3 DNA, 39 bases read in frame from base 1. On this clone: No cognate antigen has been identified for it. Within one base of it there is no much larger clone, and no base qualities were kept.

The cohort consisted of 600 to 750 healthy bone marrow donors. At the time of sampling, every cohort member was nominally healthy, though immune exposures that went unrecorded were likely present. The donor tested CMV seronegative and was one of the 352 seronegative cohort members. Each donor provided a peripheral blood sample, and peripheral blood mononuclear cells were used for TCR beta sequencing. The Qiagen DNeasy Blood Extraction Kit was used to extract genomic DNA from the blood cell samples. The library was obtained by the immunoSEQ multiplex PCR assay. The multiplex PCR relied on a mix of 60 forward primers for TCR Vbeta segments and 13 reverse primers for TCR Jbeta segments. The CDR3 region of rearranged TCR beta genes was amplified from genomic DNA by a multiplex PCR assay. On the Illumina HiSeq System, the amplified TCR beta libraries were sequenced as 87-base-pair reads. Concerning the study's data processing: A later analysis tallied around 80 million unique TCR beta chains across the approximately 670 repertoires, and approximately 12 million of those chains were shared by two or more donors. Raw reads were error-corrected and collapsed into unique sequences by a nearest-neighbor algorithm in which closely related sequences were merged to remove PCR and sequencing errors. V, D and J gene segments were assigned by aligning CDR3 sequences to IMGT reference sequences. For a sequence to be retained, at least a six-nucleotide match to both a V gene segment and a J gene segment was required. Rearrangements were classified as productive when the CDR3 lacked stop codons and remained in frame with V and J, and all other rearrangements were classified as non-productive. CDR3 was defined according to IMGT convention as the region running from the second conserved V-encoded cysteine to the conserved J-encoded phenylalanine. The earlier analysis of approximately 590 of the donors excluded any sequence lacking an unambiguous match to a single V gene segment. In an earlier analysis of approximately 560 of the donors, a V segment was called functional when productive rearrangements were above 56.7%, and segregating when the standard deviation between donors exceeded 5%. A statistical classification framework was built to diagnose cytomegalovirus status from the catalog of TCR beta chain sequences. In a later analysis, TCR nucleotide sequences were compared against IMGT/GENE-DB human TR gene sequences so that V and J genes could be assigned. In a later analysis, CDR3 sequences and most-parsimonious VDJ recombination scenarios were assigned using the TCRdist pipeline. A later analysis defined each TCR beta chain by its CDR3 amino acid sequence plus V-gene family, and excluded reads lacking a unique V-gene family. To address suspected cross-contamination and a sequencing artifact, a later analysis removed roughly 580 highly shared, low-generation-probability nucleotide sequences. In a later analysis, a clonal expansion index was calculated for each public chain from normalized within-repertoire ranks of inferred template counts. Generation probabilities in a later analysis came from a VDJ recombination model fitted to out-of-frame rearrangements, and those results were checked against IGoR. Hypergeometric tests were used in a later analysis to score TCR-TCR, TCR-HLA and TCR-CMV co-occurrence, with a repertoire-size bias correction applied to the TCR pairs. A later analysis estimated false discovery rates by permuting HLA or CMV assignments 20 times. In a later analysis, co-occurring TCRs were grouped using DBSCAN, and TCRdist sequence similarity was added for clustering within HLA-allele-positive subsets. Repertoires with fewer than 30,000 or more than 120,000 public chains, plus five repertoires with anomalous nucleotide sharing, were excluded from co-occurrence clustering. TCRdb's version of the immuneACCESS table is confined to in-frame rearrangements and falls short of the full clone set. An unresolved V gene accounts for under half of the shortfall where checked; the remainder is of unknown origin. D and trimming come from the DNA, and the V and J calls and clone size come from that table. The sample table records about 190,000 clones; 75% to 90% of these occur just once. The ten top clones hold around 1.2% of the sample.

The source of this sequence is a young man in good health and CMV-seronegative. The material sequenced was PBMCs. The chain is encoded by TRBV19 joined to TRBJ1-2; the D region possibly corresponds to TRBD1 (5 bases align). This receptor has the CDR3 CATLQPGHDGYTF. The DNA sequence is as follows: TGTGCCACTCTCCAGCCAGGGCACGATGGCTACACCTTC.